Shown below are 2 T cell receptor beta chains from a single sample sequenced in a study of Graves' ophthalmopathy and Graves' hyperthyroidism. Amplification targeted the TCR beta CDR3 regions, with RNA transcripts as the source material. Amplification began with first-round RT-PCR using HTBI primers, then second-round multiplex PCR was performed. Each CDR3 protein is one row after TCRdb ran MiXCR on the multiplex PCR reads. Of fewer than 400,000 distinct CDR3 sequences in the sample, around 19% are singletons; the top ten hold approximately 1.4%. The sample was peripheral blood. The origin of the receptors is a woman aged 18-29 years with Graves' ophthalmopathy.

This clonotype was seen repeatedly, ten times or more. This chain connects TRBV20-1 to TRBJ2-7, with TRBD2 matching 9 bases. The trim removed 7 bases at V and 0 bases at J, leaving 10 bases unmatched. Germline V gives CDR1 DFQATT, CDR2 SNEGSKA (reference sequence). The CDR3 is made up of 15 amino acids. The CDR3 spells CSGTLSGGNSYEQYF. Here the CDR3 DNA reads TGCAGTGGAACCCTGAGCGGGGGGAACTCCTACGAGCAGTACTTC.

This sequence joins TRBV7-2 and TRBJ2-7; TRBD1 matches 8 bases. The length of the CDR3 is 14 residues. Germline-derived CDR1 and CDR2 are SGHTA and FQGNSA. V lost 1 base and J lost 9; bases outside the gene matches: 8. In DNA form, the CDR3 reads TGTGCCAGCAGCTTAGGCGGACAGGGAGCGGTGCAGTACTTC. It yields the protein CASSLGGQGAVQYF.